This T cell receptor (beta chain) was recovered during a study of cytomegalovirus exposure and HLA in healthy donors. Study background: T cells numbering around 180 million yielded approximately 100 million unique TCR beta sequences in an earlier analysis.

Study results and caveats: Highly shared variants forming one cluster were likely a sequencing artifact. The authors reported that TCR beta sequences could predict HLA-A and HLA-B alleles. These predictions were accurate for most subjects in the first cohort.

From germline, CDR1 is SNHLY and CDR2 FYNNEI. The CDR3 length is 13 residues. The ends lost 8 bases at V and 10 bases at J; junction bases unmatched: 8. PCR amplification relied on 60 Vbeta primers (plus 13 Jbeta primers). TCRdb's copy holds only in-frame clones and misses some; the assay was immunoSEQ multiplex PCR. Here the sample spans approximately 220,000 clones, approximately 83% being singletons. For this clone: Antigen: not known.

Sequencing was performed on PBMCs. This rearrangement joins TRBV2 to TRBJ2-1; 10 positions match TRBD1. The sequence came from a girl between 10 and 17 years old in good health and CMV-seronegative. The CDR3 DNA sequence: TGTGCCAGCTCCGGGACAGGGGATTTGGAGCAGTTCTTC. Protein sequence: CASSGTGDLEQFF.